The rows below give T cell receptor beta chains drawn from one sample of a study of T cell responses to AZD1222 COVID-19 vaccine. Using immunoSEQ multiplex PCR, the repertoire was profiled, and TCRdb retains in-frame clones only, with some absent. This table holds over 50,000 clones, less than 85% found once. This specimen was peripheral blood, taken on day 0 of AZD1222 vaccination. The receptors here all came from an adult in good health. Both conserved end residues are part of each CDR3. The D gene is left open where the match is weak. Not all rows give a size; the values are once, few, many and, for expanded clones, a class.

v_call	d_call	clone_size	j_call	cdr3_aa	cdr3_nt
TRBV15	NA	NA	TRBJ2-3	CATSRYSSASTDTQYF	TGTGCCACCAGCAGATATTCTAGCGCAAGCACAGATACGCAGTATTTT
TRBV19	NA	NA	TRBJ2-3	CASSKLDTQYF	TGTGCCAGTAGTAAACTGGATACGCAGTATTTT
TRBV4-1	NA	NA	TRBJ2-7	CASSQEDPTRSYEQYF	TGCGCCAGCAGCCAAGAGGACCCCACTCGCTCCTACGAGCAGTACTTC
TRBV11-3	TRBD2	NA	TRBJ2-5	CASSLALMGLAGAETQYF	TGTGCCAGCAGCTTAGCCTTAATGGGACTAGCGGGAGCAGAGACCCAGTACTTC
TRBV19	NA	NA	TRBJ2-1	CASSISPTYNEQFF	TGTGCCAGTAGTATATCTCCAACCTACAATGAGCAGTTCTTC
TRBV6-4	NA	NA	TRBJ1-1	CASSATPGTEAFF	TGTGCCAGCAGTGCGACCCCGGGAACTGAAGCTTTCTTT
TRBV19	NA	NA	TRBJ1-3	CASRHIVSSGNTIYF	TGTGCCAGTCGCCATATCGTTAGCTCTGGAAACACCATATATTTT
TRBV18	TRBD2	few	TRBJ2-7	CASSPTSGRYEQYF	TGTGCCAGCTCACCAACTAGCGGGAGATACGAGCAGTACTTC
TRBV23-1	TRBD1	NA	TRBJ2-2	CASSQSTQPTDRGRTGELFF	TGCGCCAGCAGTCAATCGACCCAACCCACAGACAGGGGGCGAACCGGGGAGCTGTTTTTT
TRBV24-1	TRBD1	few	TRBJ1-5	CATSDKVTGVPQHF	TGTGCCACCAGTGACAAGGTGACAGGGGTGCCCCAGCATTTT
TRBV7-2	NA	NA	TRBJ2-7	CASSPWRARGEQYF	TGTGCCAGCAGCCCCTGGCGGGCCCGTGGCGAGCAGTACTTC
TRBV6-2/TRBV6-3	NA	NA	TRBJ1-6	CASGLRASSYNSPLHF	TGTGCCAGCGGCCTCAGGGCGAGCTCCTATAATTCACCCCTCCACTTT
TRBV19	NA	NA	TRBJ2-7	CASSIGSGQVYEQYF	TGTGCCAGTAGTATAGGTAGCGGCCAGGTTTACGAGCAGTACTTC
TRBV18	TRBD1	NA	TRBJ1-2	CASSPGTGLNGYTF	TGTGCCAGCTCGCCCGGGACAGGCTTAAATGGCTACACCTTC
TRBV5-1	NA	NA	TRBJ1-1	CASSLDRENTEAFF	TGCGCCAGCAGCTTGGACAGGGAGAACACTGAAGCTTTCTTT
TRBV18	NA	NA	TRBJ2-3	CASSALVVPDTQYF	TGTGCCAGCTCCGCACTAGTAGTGCCAGATACGCAGTATTTT
TRBV20-1	NA	NA	TRBJ2-1	CSARTGGVKFF	TGCAGTGCTAGAACGGGCGGGGTGAAGTTCTTC